This T cell receptor (beta chain) was recorded in a study of shared clonotypes between healthy human individuals. Trimming shortened V by 5 bases and J by 8 bases, and 18 bases separated the two germline ends. This CDR3 has 14 residues. Germline V gives CDR1 SEHNR, CDR2 FQNEAQ (reference sequence). In regard to this clone: Its cognate antigen is unknown.

Genomic DNA of each subset was evenly split across several immunoSEQ plates. TCRdb keeps only in-frame clones here, not all; method: immunoSEQ multiplex PCR. The sample lists hundreds of thousands of clones; about 96% were seen once. Study findings and constraints: Sample collection involved blood only; tissue repertoires are likely different. Clonotype sharing levels among donors were expected to vary with sequencing depth.

Source material: memory CD8+ T cells sorted from blood. Subset defined: CD45RO+ cells pooled with CCR7-negative TemRA cells. The gene calls are TRBV7-9 and TRBJ1-2, with D possibly matching TRBD1 (5 bases). This TCR was sampled from a man aged 25-45 years in good health. The CDR3 is CASSPGTTAWGYTF. The CDR3 DNA is TGTGCCAGCAGCCCCGGGACGACCGCGTGGGGCTACACCTTC.